The 9 T cell receptor beta chains given below trace back to one sample, sequenced in a study of cytomegalovirus exposure and HLA in healthy donors. The PCR used 60 Vbeta and 13 Jbeta primers. Profiling relied on immunoSEQ multiplex PCR, and the TCRdb table lists in-frame clones only, not all of them. The sample shows about 170,000 clones, approximately 85% of them seen only once. The specimen was PBMCs. The receptors shown here come from a girl aged 2 to 9 in good health and CMV-seropositive.

The gene calls are TRBV2 and TRBJ1-5, with unresolved D. V shed 6 bases and J shed 6 bases, with 18 bases lying between them. The CDR3 runs 15 residues. Germline V gene lookup returns CDR1 SNHLY and CDR2 FYNNEI. For the CDR3, the DNA is TGTGCCAGCAGCGCCAGGTTTTGGGGAGGTCAGCCCCAGCATTTT. It specifies CASSARFWGGQPQHF.

This clone has a handful of counts. The CDR3 loop reads CASSDSNKAGRSLNEQFF. In DNA, the CDR3 is TGTGCCAGCAGTGACTCGAACAAGGCAGGTCGGTCGTTGAATGAGCAGTTCTTC. The chain uses TRBV6-4 and TRBJ2-1, with D hard to call. The CDR3 runs 18 residues. Germline V CDR1 and CDR2: MRHNA, SNTAGT. The V and J ends lost 0 bases and 7 bases respectively, with 22 bases between them.

The chain is built from TRBV4-1 and TRBJ1-4; D perhaps matches TRBD1 (5 bases). V was trimmed by 0 bases and J by 8 bases, leaving 13 bases between them. CDR1 is MGHRA, CDR2 YSYEKL, per germline. The CDR3 is 15 amino acids. The CDR3 protein is CASSQDWQGGEKLFF. The DNA of the CDR3 is TGCGCCAGCAGCCAAGATTGGCAGGGAGGAGAAAAACTGTTTTTT.

V and J are TRBV27 and TRBJ1-5; 7 nucleotides line up with TRBD1. Germline CDR1 and CDR2: MNHEY and SMNVEV (reference sequence). Unmatched junction bases numbered 6, after V lost 5 bases and J lost 5 bases. The CDR3 runs to 14 residues. As DNA, the CDR3 is TGTGCCAGCAGTCCAGGGGGAATGCATCAGCCCCAGCATTTT. Residues: CASSPGGMHQPQHF.

The genes are TRBV13 and TRBJ2-3, with D tentatively TRBD1 (6 bases). Germline loops: CDR1 PRHDT, CDR2 FYEKMQ (reference sequence). The CDR3 totals 14 residues. V lost 3 bases and J lost 2, with 9 bases in between. The CDR3 DNA follows: TGTGCCAGCAGCTTGCGACAGGACACAGATACGCAGTATTTT. Translated: CASSLRQDTDTQYF.

The chain links TRBV9 to TRBJ2-3; 7 bases fit TRBD1. The J segment lost 1 base and the V segment lost 4 bases, leaving 3 bases of the junction unmatched. The CDR3 has 14 residues. The V gene's germline CDR1 is SGDLS and CDR2 YYNGEE. The CDR3 bases are TGTGCCAGCAGCATCGGACAGGGCACAGATACGCAGTATTTT. This translates into CASSIGQGTDTQYF.

This rearrangement joins TRBV2 to TRBJ1-1; 8 nucleotides line up with TRBD1. This CDR3 has 15 residues. Trimming cost V 5 bases and J 0 bases; bases outside gene matches: 5. CDR1 is SNHLY and CDR2 is FYNNEI in the germline V gene. The CDR3 coding sequence is TGTGCCAGCAGTTACCTGACAGGGGTGAACACTGAAGCTTTCTTT. Protein product: CASSYLTGVNTEAFF.

The CDR3 sequence is CATSIPRENPNTEAFF. DNA for the CDR3: TGTGCCACCAGCATTCCCCGAGAGAATCCTAACACTGAAGCTTTCTTT. This sequence joins TRBV15 and TRBJ1-1, with unresolved D. This CDR3 has 16 amino acids. The germline V gene encodes CDR1 LNHNV and CDR2 YYDKDF (reference sequence). V was cut by 4 bases and J by 2 bases, with 17 bases left in between.

This chain joins TRBV28 and TRBJ1-1, with TRBD1 as a possible D gene (5 bases). Germline values: CDR1 MDHEN, CDR2 SYDVKM. This CDR3 comprises 11 residues. The V gene lost 3 bases and the J gene lost 6 bases, with 5 bases spanning the gap. The CDR3 here is CASSLGPEAFF. The CDR3 region has the DNA TGTGCCAGCAGTTTGGGGCCTGAAGCTTTCTTT. Together with reference TRBV28 and TRBJ1-1, the CDR3 gives the full variable domain: DVKVTQSSRYLVKRTGEKVFLECVQDMDHENMFWYRQDPGLGLRLIYFSYDVKMKEKGDIPEGYSVSREKKERFSLILESASTNQTSMYLCASSLGPEAFFGQGTRLTVV.